This T cell receptor (delta chain) appears in the sequencing data of a study of Vδ1+ human thymocytes. Whole-study findings and limits: Bulk repertoire data may be misinterpreted because of unexpected Vdelta2 sequences. Highly polyclonal TRG and TRD repertoires with Gaussian CDR3 length distributions appeared in thymus.

By share, this clone counts as medium-sized (0.01 to 0.1%). Its antigen is undetermined. Other DNA variants within this sample encode the same CDR3. RNA was extracted from the cells and then reverse transcribed. CDR3 amplicons came from multiplex PCR with pooled V-gene forward and constant-region reverse primers. TCRdb repeated clone calling on the multiplex PCR reads with CATT. The table records tens of thousands of delta-chain clones, about 16% of them present only once. Germline-derived CDR1 and CDR2 are GEAIGNYY and EKD. The CDR3 contains 14 residues. Trimming removed 1 base from V and 0 bases from J, with 8 bases in between.

This receptor was obtained from a boy under three years old who had congenital heart surgery. V usage is TRDV2 and J usage is TRDJ1; the D gene is possibly TRDD3 (5 bases). The sequenced sample consisted of Vdelta1+ gamma-delta thymocytes from the thymus. Subset specified: FACS-sorted CD3+ TCRalphabeta- TCRVdelta1+ TCRVdelta2- thymocytes. CDR3 amino acids: CACDTGAHTDKLIF. The CDR3 DNA sequence: TGTGCCTGTGACACGGGGGCCCACACCGATAAACTCATCTTT.